This T cell receptor (beta chain) was identified during a study of cytomegalovirus exposure and HLA in healthy donors. The PCR was carried out with 60 Vbeta primers and 13 Jbeta primers. Clones were read by immunoSEQ multiplex PCR, and TCRdb kept only the in-frame ones, dropping some. The data contain some 95,000 clones, over 75% of them singletons. Germline CDR1 is SGHAT and CDR2 is FQNNGV. The CDR3 is made up of 16 amino acids. V lost 5 bases and J lost 0; bases outside the gene matches: 6. Sample: PBMCs. The TCR comes from a man aged 25 to 40 in good health and CMV-seronegative. This rearrangement joins TRBV11-2 to TRBJ1-3, with 8 bases matching TRBD1. CDR3 sequence reads: CASSTGGKGSGNTIYF. The CDR3 DNA reads as TGTGCCAGCAGCACAGGGGGAAAAGGCTCTGGAAACACCATATATTTT.